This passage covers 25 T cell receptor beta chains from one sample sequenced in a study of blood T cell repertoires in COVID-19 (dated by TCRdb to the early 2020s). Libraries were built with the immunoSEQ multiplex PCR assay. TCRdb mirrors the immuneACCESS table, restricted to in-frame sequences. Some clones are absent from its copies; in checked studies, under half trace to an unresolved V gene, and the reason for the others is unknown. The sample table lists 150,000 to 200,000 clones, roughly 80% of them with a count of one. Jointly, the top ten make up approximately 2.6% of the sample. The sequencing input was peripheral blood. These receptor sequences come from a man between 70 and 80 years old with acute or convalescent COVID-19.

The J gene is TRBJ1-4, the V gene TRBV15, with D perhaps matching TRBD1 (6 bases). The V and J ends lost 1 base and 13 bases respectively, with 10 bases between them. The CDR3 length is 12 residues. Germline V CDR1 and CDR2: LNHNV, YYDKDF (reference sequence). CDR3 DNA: TGTGCCACCAGCAGAGTACAGGGAGTACTGTTTTTT. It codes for CATSRVQGVLFF.

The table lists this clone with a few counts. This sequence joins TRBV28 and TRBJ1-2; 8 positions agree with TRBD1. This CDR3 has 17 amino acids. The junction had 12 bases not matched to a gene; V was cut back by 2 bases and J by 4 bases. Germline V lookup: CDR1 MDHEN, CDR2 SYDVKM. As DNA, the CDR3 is TGTGCCAGCAGTTTAACAGGACAGGGAATGAGGCCCTATGGCTACACCTTC. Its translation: CASSLTGQGMRPYGYTF.

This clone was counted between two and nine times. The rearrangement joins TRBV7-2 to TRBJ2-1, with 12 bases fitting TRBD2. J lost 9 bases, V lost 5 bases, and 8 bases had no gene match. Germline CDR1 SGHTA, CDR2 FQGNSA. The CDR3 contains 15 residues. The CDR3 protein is CASSALAGGHTEQFF. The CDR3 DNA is TGTGCCAGCAGCGCGCTAGCGGGGGGGCACACTGAGCAGTTCTTC.

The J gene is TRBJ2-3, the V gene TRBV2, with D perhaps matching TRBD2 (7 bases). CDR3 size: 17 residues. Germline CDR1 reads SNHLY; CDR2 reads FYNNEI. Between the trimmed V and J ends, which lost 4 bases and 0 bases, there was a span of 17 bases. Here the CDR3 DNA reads TGTGCCAGCAGTGGAGGGGGGGGCGCCTTTAGCACAGATACGCAGTATTTT. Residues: CASSGGGGAFSTDTQYF.

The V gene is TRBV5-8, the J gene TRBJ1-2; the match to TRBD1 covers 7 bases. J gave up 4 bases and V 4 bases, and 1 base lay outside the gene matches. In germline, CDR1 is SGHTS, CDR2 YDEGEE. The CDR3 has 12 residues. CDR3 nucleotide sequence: TGTGCCAGCAGCCGACAGGGCTATGGCTACACCTTC. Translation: CASSRQGYGYTF.

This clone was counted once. CDR3 in DNA: TGTGCCAGCACGAACGCAGATCAGCCCCAGCATTTT. As protein: CASTNADQPQHF. The chain recombines TRBV2 with TRBJ1-5; D is uncertain. Germline loops: CDR1 SNHLY, CDR2 FYNNEI. The CDR3 totals 12 residues. V gave up 7 bases and J gave up 5 bases, with 9 bases separating them.

Here the CDR3 DNA reads TGCAGCGTTTCGGAAGGGACAGGGGAGGGCTACGAGCAGTACTTC. Amino acid sequence: CSVSEGTGEGYEQYF. The rearrangement joins TRBV29-1 to TRBJ2-7; 10 nucleotides align to TRBD1. This CDR3 is 15 amino acids long. The germline gives CDR1 SQVTM, CDR2 ANQGSEA. V dropped 5 bases and J dropped 3; count of bases not matched to a gene: 10.

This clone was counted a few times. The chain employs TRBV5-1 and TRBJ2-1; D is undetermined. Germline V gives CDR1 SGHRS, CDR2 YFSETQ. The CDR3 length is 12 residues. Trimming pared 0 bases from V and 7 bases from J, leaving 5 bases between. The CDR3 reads CASSLERNEQFF. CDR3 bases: TGCGCCAGCAGCTTGGAGAGAAATGAGCAGTTCTTC.

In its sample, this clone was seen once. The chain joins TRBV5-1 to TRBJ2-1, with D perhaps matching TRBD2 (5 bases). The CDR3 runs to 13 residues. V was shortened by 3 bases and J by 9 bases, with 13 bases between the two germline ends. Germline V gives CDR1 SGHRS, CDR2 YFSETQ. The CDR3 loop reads CASSSGVSGEQFF. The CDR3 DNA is TGCGCCAGCAGCTCCGGGGTATCGGGTGAGCAGTTCTTC.

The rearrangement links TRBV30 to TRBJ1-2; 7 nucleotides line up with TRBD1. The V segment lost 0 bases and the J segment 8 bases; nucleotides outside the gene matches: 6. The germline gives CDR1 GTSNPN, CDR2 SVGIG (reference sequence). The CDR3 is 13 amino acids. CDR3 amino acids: CAWSVSRGKGYTF. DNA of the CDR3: TGTGCCTGGAGTGTAAGCAGGGGGAAGGGCTACACCTTC.

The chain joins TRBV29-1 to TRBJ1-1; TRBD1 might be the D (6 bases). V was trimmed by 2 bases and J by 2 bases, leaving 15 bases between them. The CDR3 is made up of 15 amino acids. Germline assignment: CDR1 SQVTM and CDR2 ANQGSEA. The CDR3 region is CSVERRDTINTEAFF. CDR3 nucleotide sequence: TGCAGCGTTGAAAGAAGGGACACGATAAACACTGAAGCTTTCTTT.

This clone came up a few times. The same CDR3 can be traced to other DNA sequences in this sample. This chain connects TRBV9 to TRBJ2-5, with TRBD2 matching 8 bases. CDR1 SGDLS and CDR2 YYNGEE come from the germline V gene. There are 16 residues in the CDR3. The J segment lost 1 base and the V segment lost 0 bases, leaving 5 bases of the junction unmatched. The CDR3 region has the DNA TGTGCCAGCAGCGTAGGAACTAGCGGCATCCAAGAGACCCAGTACTTC. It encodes CASSVGTSGIQETQYF.

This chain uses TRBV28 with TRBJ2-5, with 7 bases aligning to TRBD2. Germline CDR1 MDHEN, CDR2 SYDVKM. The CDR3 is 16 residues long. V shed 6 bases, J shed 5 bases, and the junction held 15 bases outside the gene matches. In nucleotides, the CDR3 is TGTGCCAGCAGCCCCGGCCTGACTAGCAGGTGGGAGACCCAGTACTTC. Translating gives CASSPGLTSRWETQYF.

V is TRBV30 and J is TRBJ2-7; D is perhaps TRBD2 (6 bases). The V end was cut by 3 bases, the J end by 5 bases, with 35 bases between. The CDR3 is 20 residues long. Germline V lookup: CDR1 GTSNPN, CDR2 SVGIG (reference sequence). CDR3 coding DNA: TGTGCCTGGAGACTAAGGGGACGTAGCGGTTCTCTTTCCCAATCCAACGAGCAGTACTTC. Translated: CAWRLRGRSGSLSQSNEQYF. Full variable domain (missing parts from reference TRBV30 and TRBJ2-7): SQTIHQWPATLVQPVGSPLSLECTVEGTSNPNLYWYRQAAGRGLQLLFYSVGIGQISSEVPQNLSASRPQDRQFILSSKKLLLSDSGFYLCAWRLRGRSGSLSQSNEQYFGPGTRLTVT.

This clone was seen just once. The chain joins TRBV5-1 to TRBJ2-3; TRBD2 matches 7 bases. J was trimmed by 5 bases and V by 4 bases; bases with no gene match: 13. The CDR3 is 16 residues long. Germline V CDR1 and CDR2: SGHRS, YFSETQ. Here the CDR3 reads CASSLGAGEYVDTQYF. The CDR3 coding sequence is TGCGCCAGCAGCCTAGGGGCGGGAGAATATGTAGATACGCAGTATTTT.

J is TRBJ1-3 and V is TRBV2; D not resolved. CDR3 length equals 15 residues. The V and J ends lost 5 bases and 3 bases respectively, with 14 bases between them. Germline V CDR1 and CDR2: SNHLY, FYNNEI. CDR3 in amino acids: CASSLGLGFGNTIYF. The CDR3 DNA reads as TGTGCCAGCAGTTTGGGCTTAGGATTTGGAAACACCATATATTTT.

In DNA, the CDR3 is TGTGCCAGCAGTTCTGGGACTAGCACAGATACGCAGTATTTT. Its translation: CASSSGTSTDTQYF. V is TRBV6-2 or TRBV6-3 and J is TRBJ2-3; tentatively, D is TRBD2 (6 bases). The CDR3 covers 14 residues. The V end was cut by 4 bases, the J end by 0 bases, with 8 bases between. The germline V gene encodes CDR1 MNHEY and CDR2 SVGEGT.

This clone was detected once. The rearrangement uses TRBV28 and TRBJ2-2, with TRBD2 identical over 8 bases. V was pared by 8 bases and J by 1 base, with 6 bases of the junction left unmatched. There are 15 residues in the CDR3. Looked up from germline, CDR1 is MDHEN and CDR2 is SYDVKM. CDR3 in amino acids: CASLTSGQNTGELFF. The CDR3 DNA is TGTGCCAGCCTTACTAGCGGTCAGAACACCGGGGAGCTGTTTTTT.

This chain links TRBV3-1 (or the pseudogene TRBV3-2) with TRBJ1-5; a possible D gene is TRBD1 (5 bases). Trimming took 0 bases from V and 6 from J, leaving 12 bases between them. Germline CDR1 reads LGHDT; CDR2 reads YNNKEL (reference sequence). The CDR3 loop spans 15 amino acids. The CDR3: CASSQDFGGGQPQHF. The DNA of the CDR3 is TGTGCCAGCAGCCAAGATTTCGGGGGAGGTCAGCCCCAGCATTTT.

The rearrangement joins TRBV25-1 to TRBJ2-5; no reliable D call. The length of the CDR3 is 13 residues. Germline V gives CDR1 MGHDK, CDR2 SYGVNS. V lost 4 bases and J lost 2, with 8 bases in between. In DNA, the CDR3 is TGTGCCAGCAGTGTTGGAGCACAAGAGACCCAGTACTTC. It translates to CASSVGAQETQYF.

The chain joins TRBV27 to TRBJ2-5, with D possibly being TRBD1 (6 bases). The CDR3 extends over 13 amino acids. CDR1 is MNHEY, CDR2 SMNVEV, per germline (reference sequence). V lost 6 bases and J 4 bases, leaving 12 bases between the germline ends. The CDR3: CASSLWGRETQYF. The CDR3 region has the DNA TGTGCCAGCAGCTTGTGGGGGCGAGAGACCCAGTACTTC.

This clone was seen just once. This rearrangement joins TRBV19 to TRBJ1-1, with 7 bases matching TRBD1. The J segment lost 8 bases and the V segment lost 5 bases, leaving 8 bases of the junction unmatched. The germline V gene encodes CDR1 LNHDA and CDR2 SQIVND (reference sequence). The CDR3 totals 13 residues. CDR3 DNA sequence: TGTGCCAGTAGTGCCATGACAGGGAAGGAAGCTTTCTTT. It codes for CASSAMTGKEAFF.

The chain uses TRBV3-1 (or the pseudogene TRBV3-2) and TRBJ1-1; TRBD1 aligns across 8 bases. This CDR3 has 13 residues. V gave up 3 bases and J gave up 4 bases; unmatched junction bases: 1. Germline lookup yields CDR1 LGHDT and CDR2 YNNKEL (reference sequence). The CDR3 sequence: CASSQDRATEAFF. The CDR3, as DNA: TGTGCCAGCAGCCAGGACAGGGCCACTGAAGCTTTCTTT.

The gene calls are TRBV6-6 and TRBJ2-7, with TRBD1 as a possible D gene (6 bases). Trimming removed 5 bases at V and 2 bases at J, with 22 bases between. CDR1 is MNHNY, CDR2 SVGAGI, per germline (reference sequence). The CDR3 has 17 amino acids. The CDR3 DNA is TGTGCCAGCAGTCTCAAGACAGGCTTTCCTACTCCCTACGAGCAGTACTTC. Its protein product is CASSLKTGFPTPYEQYF.

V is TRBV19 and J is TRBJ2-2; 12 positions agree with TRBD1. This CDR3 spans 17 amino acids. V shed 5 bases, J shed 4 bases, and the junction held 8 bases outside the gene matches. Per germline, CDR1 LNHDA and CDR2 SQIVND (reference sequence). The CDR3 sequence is CASSLGGTGGSTGELFF. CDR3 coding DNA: TGTGCCAGTAGTCTAGGGGGGACAGGGGGCAGCACCGGGGAGCTGTTTTTT.